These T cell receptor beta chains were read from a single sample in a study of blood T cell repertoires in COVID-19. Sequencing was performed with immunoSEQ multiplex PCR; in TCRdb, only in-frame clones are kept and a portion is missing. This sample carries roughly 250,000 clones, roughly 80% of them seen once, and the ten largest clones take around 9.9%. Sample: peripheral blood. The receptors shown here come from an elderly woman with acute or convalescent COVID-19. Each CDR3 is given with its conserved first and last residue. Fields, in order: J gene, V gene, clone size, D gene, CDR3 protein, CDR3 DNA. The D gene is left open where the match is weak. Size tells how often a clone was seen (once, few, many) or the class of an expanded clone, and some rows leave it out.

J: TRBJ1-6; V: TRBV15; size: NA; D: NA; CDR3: CATSRDGAGPTSPLHF; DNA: TGTGCCACCAGCAGAGATGGGGCAGGACCGACTTCACCCCTCCACTTT
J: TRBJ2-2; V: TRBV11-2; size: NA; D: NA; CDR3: CASRQGSVTGELFF; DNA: TGTGCCAGCAGGCAGGGTAGTGTCACCGGGGAGCTGTTTTTT
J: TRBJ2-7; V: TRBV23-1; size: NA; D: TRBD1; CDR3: CASGLQPRDRGSYEQYF; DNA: TGCGCCAGCGGTCTTCAACCCAGGGACAGAGGCTCCTACGAGCAGTACTTC
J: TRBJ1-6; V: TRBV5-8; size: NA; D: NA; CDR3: CASSLAGGSNSPLHF; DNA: TGTGCCAGCAGCTTGGCCGGGGGGTCTAATTCACCCCTCCACTTT
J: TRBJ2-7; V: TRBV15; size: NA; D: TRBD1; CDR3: CATSRRQGAYEQYF; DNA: TGTGCCACCAGCAGACGACAGGGGGCCTACGAGCAGTACTTC
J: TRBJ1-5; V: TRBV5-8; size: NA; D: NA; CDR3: CASSLGVAQHF; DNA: TGTGCCAGCAGCTTAGGGGTAGCCCAGCATTTT
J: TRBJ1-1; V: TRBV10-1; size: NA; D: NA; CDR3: CASSGSRSGERVNTEAFF; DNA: TGCGCCAGCAGTGGTAGTCGTAGCGGGGAACGGGTGAACACTGAAGCTTTCTTT
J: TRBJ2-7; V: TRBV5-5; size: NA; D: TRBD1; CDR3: CASSILDRGGSYEQYF; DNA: TGTGCCAGCAGCATCCTAGACAGGGGAGGCTCCTACGAGCAGTACTTC
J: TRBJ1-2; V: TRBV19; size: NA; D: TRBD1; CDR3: CASSISGQGAFGYTF; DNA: TGTGCCAGTAGTATATCCGGACAGGGGGCGTTCGGCTACACCTTC
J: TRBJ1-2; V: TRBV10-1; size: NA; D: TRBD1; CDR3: CASSEGPGQGIYNYGYTF; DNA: TGCGCCAGCAGTGAGGGACCGGGACAGGGAATATATAACTATGGCTACACCTTC
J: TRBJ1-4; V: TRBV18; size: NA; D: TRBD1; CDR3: CASSPTGAKANEKLFF; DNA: TGTGCCAGCTCACCTACAGGGGCGAAAGCTAATGAAAAACTGTTTTTT
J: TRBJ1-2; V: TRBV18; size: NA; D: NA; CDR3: CASSPSGDTYGYTF; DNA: TGTGCCAGCTCACCGAGCGGTGACACCTATGGCTACACCTTC
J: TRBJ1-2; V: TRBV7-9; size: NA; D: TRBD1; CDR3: CASSPGQGARYGYTF; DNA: TGTGCCAGCAGCCCCGGACAGGGCGCCCGGTATGGCTACACCTTC
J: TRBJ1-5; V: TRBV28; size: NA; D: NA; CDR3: CASSSGGGEIQPQHF; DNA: TGTGCCAGCAGCTCCGGGGGGGGAGAGATTCAGCCCCAGCATTTT
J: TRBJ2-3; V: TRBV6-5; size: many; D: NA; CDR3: CASSYTGRATTDTQYF; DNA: TGTGCCAGCAGTTACACAGGCAGGGCGACTACAGATACGCAGTATTTT
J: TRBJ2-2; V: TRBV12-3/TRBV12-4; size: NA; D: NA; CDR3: CASSRRDTGELFF; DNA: TGTGCCAGCTCCCGCAGGGACACCGGGGAGCTGTTTTTT
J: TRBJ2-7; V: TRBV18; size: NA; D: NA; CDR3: CASSGQRNYEQYF; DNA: TGTGCCAGCTCCGGACAGCGGAACTACGAGCAGTACTTC
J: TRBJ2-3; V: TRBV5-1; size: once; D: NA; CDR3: CASSLGGPRTDTQYF; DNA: TGCGCCAGCAGCTTGGGGGGCCCCCGCACAGATACGCAGTATTTT
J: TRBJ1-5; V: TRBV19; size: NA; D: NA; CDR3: CASSIGGQPQHF; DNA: TGTGCCAGTAGTATAGGCGGTCAGCCCCAGCATTTT
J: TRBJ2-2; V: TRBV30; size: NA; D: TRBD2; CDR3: CAWRGRGFSGTGELFF; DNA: TGTGCCTGGAGAGGGCGGGGGTTTTCGGGAACCGGGGAGCTGTTTTTT
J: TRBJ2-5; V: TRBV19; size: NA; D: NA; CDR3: CASSPSGETQYF; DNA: TGTGCCAGTAGTCCCTCGGGGGAGACCCAGTACTTC
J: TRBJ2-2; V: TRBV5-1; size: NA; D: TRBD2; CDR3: CASSLIAGTGELFF; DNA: TGCGCCAGCAGCCTAATAGCGGGCACCGGGGAGCTGTTTTTT